This passage covers 18 T cell receptor beta chains from one sample sequenced in a study of T cell responses to AZD1222 COVID-19 vaccine. TCRdb's table, derived via immunoSEQ multiplex PCR, lists solely in-frame clones and lacks some. The sample gives more than 100,000 clones, over 90% of which show up once; around 1.6% is in the top ten. Here the sequenced sample was peripheral blood, taken on day 0 of AZD1222 vaccination. The receptors were sampled from an adult in good health.

The V call is TRBV14, the J call TRBJ2-5, with TRBD2 matching over 12 bases. V lost 3 bases and J lost 4; bases outside the gene matches: 6. CDR1 is SGHDN and CDR2 is FVKESK in the germline V gene. The CDR3 length is 16 residues. CDR3 in DNA: TGTGCCAGCAGCCACCGAAGGGGACTAGCGGGAGAGACCCAGTACTTC. It encodes CASSHRRGLAGETQYF.

This clone is a singleton in its sample. The V gene is TRBV4-2, the J gene TRBJ1-2, with TRBD1 as a possible D gene (5 bases). This CDR3 contains 14 residues. The V end was cut by 3 bases, the J end by 7 bases, with 15 bases between. The V gene's germline CDR1 is LGHNA and CDR2 YNFKEQ. The CDR3 DNA follows: TGTGCCAGCAGCCAGCCCAATCCCGGGGGTGGCTACACCTTC. It translates to CASSQPNPGGGYTF.

J is TRBJ2-1 and V is TRBV5-4, with 9 bases lining up with TRBD2. The CDR3 contains 16 residues. Trimming cost V 3 bases and J 6 bases; bases outside gene matches: 10. Germline CDR1 and CDR2: SGHNT and YYREEE (reference sequence). This CDR3 is CASSSPELAGPNEQFF. The CDR3 bases are TGTGCCAGCAGCTCTCCGGAACTAGCGGGTCCCAATGAGCAGTTCTTC.

A word on this clone: Its ends do not fully match the called genes, so a read error is possible. The CDR3 loop is CAISAHQETQYF. CDR3 in DNA: TGTGCCATCAGTGCCCACCAGGAGACCCAGTACTTC. The rearrangement joins TRBV10-3 to TRBJ2-5, with D hard to call. Germline loops: CDR1 ENHRY, CDR2 SYGVKD. The CDR3 has 12 amino acids.

This clone has just a few counts. V is TRBV3-1 (or the pseudogene TRBV3-2) and J is TRBJ2-7; D remains ambiguous. Germline-derived CDR1 and CDR2 are LGHDT and YNNKEL (reference sequence). CDR3 length: 13 amino acids. Trimming stripped 6 bases from V and 2 bases from J, with 11 bases between. CDR3 DNA sequence: TGTGCCAGCAGTCAGACACTTGCCTACGAGCAGTACTTC. This codes for CASSQTLAYEQYF.

The rearrangement uses TRBV6-2 or TRBV6-3 and TRBJ1-3; D is unclear. The CDR3 totals 14 residues. Trimming pared 0 bases from V and 3 bases from J, leaving 6 bases between. Germline values: CDR1 MNHEY, CDR2 SVGEGT. CDR3 coding DNA: TGTGCCAGCAGTTACTCGCCAGATGGAAACACCATATATTTT. It codes for CASSYSPDGNTIYF.

The J gene is TRBJ1-6, the V gene TRBV14; D is uncertain. The germline V and J ends were trimmed by 2 bases and 0 bases, with 11 bases remaining between them. CDR3 length: 17 residues. The germline gives CDR1 SGHDN, CDR2 FVKESK. CDR3 nucleotide sequence: TGTGCCAGCAGCCAATTCACGGCCTACTCCTATAATTCACCCCTCCACTTT. Protein: CASSQFTAYSYNSPLHF.

The chain has TRBV7-2 and TRBJ2-5, with D unresolved. The CDR3 length is 11 residues. CDR1 is SGHTA and CDR2 is FQGNSA in the germline V gene. The germline V and J ends were trimmed by 4 bases and 2 bases, with 2 bases remaining between them. The CDR3 region is CASSSQETQYF. Here the CDR3 DNA reads TGTGCCAGCAGCTCTCAAGAGACCCAGTACTTC.

The chain carries TRBV5-4 and TRBJ1-4; possible D gene TRBD1, 6 bases. Trimming removed 4 bases from V and 7 bases from J, with 17 bases in between. The germline CDR1 and CDR2 sequences are SGHNT and YYREEE (reference sequence). This CDR3 comprises 15 residues. CDR3 amino acids: CASSRTGTSSEKLFF. The CDR3 DNA sequence: TGTGCCAGCAGCCGAACCGGGACAAGTTCTGAAAAACTGTTTTTT.

This chain's CDR3 is CASSSRGPSTDTQYF. CDR3 in DNA: TGTGCCAGCAGCTCAAGGGGGCCGAGCACAGATACGCAGTATTTT. This chain connects TRBV5-6 to TRBJ2-3; 7 bases are a match to TRBD1. CDR1 is SGHDT and CDR2 is YYEEEE in the germline V gene. Trimming took 3 bases from V and 0 from J; bases not matched to a gene: 4. The length of the CDR3 is 15 residues.

The chain uses TRBV18 and TRBJ2-7; 10 bases map to TRBD2. V gave up 0 bases and J gave up 3 bases; unmatched junction bases: 5. The germline V gene encodes CDR1 KGHSH and CDR2 LQKENI. The length of the CDR3 is 16 residues. CDR3 sequence: CASSPPRASGGYEQYF. The CDR3 DNA follows: TGTGCCAGCTCACCACCTCGGGCTAGCGGGGGCTACGAGCAGTACTTC.

The V and J genes are TRBV11-2 and TRBJ1-1, with 9 bases that match TRBD1. The germline V gene has CDR1 SGHAT and CDR2 FQNNGV. This CDR3 has 15 residues. The V segment lost 3 bases and the J segment 10 bases; nucleotides outside the gene matches: 12. The CDR3 sequence is CASSFHRTGAFGAFF. CDR3 in DNA: TGTGCCAGCAGCTTTCACCGGACAGGGGCTTTTGGAGCTTTCTTT.

V usage is TRBV5-5 and J usage is TRBJ2-5, with D possibly matching TRBD2 (5 bases). CDR3 length equals 14 residues. Per the germline V gene, CDR1 is SGHKS and CDR2 is YYEKEE (reference sequence). V gave up 1 base and J gave up 2 bases, with 9 bases separating them. The CDR3 nucleotides read TGTGCCAGCAGCTTGCCCCGGGATCAAGAGACCCAGTACTTC. It translates to CASSLPRDQETQYF.

The genes are TRBV18 and TRBJ1-4, with unresolved D. This CDR3 is built from 14 residues. CDR1 is KGHSH and CDR2 is LQKENI in the germline V gene. Trimming pared 0 bases from V and 8 bases from J, leaving 10 bases between. CDR3 bases: TGTGCCAGCTCACCACCGAATTTCGGGGAAAAACTGTTTTTT. Amino acids: CASSPPNFGEKLFF. Looking up the rest from reference TRBV18 and TRBJ1-4 gives the full variable domain: NAGVMQNPRHLVRRRGQEARLRCSPMKGHSHVYWYRQLPEEGLKFMVYLQKENIIDESGMPKERFSAEFPKEGPSILRIQQVVRGDSAAYFCASSPPNFGEKLFFGSGTQLSVL.

For the CDR3, the DNA is TGTGCCAGCACCCTACAGGGGACAGATACGCAGTATTTT. This encodes CASTLQGTDTQYF. The genes are TRBV7-2 and TRBJ2-3; TRBD1 matches at 7 bases. The junction had 4 bases not matched to a gene; V was cut back by 7 bases and J by 3 bases. Germline lookup yields CDR1 SGHTA and CDR2 FQGNSA. The CDR3 covers 13 residues.

The J gene is TRBJ2-7, the V gene TRBV27; 12 positions agree with TRBD1. Germline values: CDR1 MNHEY, CDR2 SMNVEV (reference sequence). The CDR3 has 16 amino acids. V trimming: 10 bases; J trimming: 4 bases; junction bases outside the gene matches: 14. The CDR3 loop is CATTGTGGISTYEQYF. The DNA for the CDR3 is TGTGCCACGACCGGGACAGGGGGCATCTCTACGTACGAGCAGTACTTC.

CDR3 nucleotide sequence: TGTGCCAGCAGCCAAGCCGGGACTAGCTTTTGGGATGAGCAGTTCTTC. It specifies CASSQAGTSFWDEQFF. The chain recombines TRBV3-1 (or the pseudogene TRBV3-2) with TRBJ2-1, with 9 bases identical to TRBD2. The J segment lost 8 bases and the V segment lost 1 base, leaving 9 bases of the junction unmatched. This CDR3 comprises 16 residues. CDR1 and CDR2 (germline): LGHDT, YNNKEL (reference sequence).

This chain uses TRBV27 with TRBJ1-5; 9 bases map to TRBD1. This CDR3 contains 16 residues. V lost 3 bases to trimming and J lost 4 bases; unmatched junction nucleotides: 7. Germline V gene data show CDR1 as MNHEY and CDR2 as SMNVEV (reference sequence). In DNA, the CDR3 is TGTGCCAGCAGTTTCCGACAGGGGGAGGTTAATCAGCCCCAGCATTTT. Translated, it gives CASSFRQGEVNQPQHF.